This T cell receptor (beta chain) was sequenced during a study of cytomegalovirus exposure and HLA in healthy donors. At the level of the study: About 85 million unique TCR sequences came from HLA-typed donors in an early release.

With V trimmed by 8 bases and J by 14 bases, 5 bases remained unmatched. The CDR3 has 11 residues. CDR1 MNHEY and CDR2 SVGAGI come from the germline V gene. PCR primers comprised 60 Vbeta and 13 Jbeta primers. Using immunoSEQ multiplex PCR, the repertoire was profiled, and TCRdb retains in-frame clones only, with some absent. The sample has 200,000 or so clones; about 85% are singletons. The source is a man in his forties or fifties in good health and CMV-seronegative. The material sequenced was PBMCs. The chain combines TRBV6-5 with TRBJ2-1; 11 nucleotides align to TRBD1. The CDR3 sequence: CASGQGAVEFF. The DNA of the CDR3 is TGTGCCAGCGGACAGGGGGCGGTGGAGTTCTTC.